This T cell receptor (beta chain) was retrieved from a study of CXCR3-negative and CXCR3-positive naive CD8 T cells. Study-wide results and caveats: Memory cells showed distinct TRBV-TRBJ patterns, while the two naive subsets matched.

About this clonotype itself: Its specificity is not known.

The method, 5' RACE with UMI labels, was used to prepare the TRB cDNA libraries. TCRdb re-called the 5' RACE reads, yielding one record per CDR3 amino acid sequence without DNA. Here the sample table reports 65,000 to 85,000 distinct CDR3 sequences. Germline CDR1 and CDR2: SGHRS and YFSETQ. The CDR3 length is 14 residues. The receptor's source is a human donor in good health. Some clones in this sample may be carry-over from other donors' samples. The sequencing input was naive CXCR3- CD8+ T cells from blood. Documented subset: CD45RO-CCR7+CD27+CD95- naive CD8+ T cells lacking CXCR3 (TNR3-). This chain uses TRBV5-1 with TRBJ1-1; without DNA, the TCRdb call of TRBD1 cannot be checked. This chain's CDR3 is CASSGTEVNTEAFF.